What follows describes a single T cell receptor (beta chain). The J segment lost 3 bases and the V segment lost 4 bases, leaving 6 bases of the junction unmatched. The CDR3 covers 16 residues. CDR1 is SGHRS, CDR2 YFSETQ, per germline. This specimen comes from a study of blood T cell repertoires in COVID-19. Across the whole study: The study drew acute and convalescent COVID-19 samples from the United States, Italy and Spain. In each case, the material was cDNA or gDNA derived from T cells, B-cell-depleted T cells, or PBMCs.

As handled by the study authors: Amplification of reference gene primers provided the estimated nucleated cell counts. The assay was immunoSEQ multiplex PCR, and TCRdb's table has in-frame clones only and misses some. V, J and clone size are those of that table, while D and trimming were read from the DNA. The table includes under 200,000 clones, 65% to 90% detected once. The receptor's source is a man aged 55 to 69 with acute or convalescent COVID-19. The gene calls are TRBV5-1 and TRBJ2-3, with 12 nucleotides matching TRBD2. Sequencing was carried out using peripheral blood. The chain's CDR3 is CASSRGTSGYTDTQYF. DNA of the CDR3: TGCGCCAGCAGCCGAGGGACTAGCGGGTATACAGATACGCAGTATTTT.